This passage covers 13 T cell receptor beta chains from one sample sequenced in a study of cytomegalovirus exposure and HLA in healthy donors. A multiplex PCR was run with 60 Vbeta primers and 13 Jbeta primers. The assay was immunoSEQ multiplex PCR, and TCRdb's table has in-frame clones only and misses some. The sample gives over 90,000 clones, 65% to 85% of which show up once; over 5% is in the top ten. Input material: PBMCs. Receptor source: a man in his forties in good health and CMV-seropositive.

The V gene is TRBV14, the J gene TRBJ1-1; D is unclear. Trimming left V 1 base short and J 5 bases short, with 11 bases between. The CDR3 totals 14 residues. Germline V CDR1 and CDR2: SGHDN, FVKESK. This chain's CDR3 is CASSQVGGGTEAFF. CDR3 nucleotides: TGTGCCAGCAGCCAAGTTGGCGGTGGAACTGAAGCTTTCTTT. The whole variable domain, remainder taken from reference TRBV14 and TRBJ1-1, is EAGVTQFPSHSVIEKGQTVTLRCDPISGHDNLYWYRRVMGKEIKFLLHFVKESKQDESGMPNNRFLAERTGGTYSTLKVQPAELEDSGVYFCASSQVGGGTEAFFGQGTRLTVV.

The chain combines TRBV6-6 with TRBJ1-2; D gene ambiguous. Trimming took off 6 bases at V and 0 bases at J, with 11 bases between the two ends. This CDR3 is built from 14 residues. The V gene's germline CDR1 is MNHNY and CDR2 SVGAGI (reference sequence). CDR3 bases: TGTGCCAGCAGGGAGGCCCTATCTAACTATGGCTACACCTTC. It encodes CASREALSNYGYTF.

The chain carries TRBV19 and TRBJ1-3, with D possibly being TRBD1 (6 bases). The germline V gene has CDR1 LNHDA and CDR2 SQIVND (reference sequence). The CDR3 is made up of 14 amino acids. Between the trimmed V and J ends, which lost 3 bases and 8 bases, there was a span of 14 bases. The CDR3 region has the DNA TGTGCCAGTAGTATTTCGGCGGGGGCACACACCATATATTTT. It codes for CASSISAGAHTIYF.

The chain carries TRBV5-4 and TRBJ1-2; 8 nucleotides line up with TRBD1. Losses at the gene ends were 0 bases for V and 4 bases for J; bases not matched to a gene: 8. Germline-derived CDR1 and CDR2 are SGHNT and YYREEE (reference sequence). There are 16 residues in the CDR3. CDR3 in DNA: TGTGCCAGCAGCTTGGGGCGGACAGGGTTGGCCTATGGCTACACCTTC. This gives the protein CASSLGRTGLAYGYTF.

This clone was observed a single time. Other nucleotide sequences from this sample produce the same CDR3. The chain couples TRBV28 to TRBJ1-5, with a weak D call TRBD1 (5 bases). Germline-derived CDR1 and CDR2 are MDHEN and SYDVKM. V lost 8 bases, J lost 2 bases, and 7 bases lay in between. The CDR3 loop spans 12 amino acids. The CDR3 here is CASRGGNQPQHF. CDR3 sequence (DNA): TGTGCCAGCCGGGGGGGCAATCAGCCCCAGCATTTT. Supplemented by reference TRBV28 and TRBJ1-5, the full variable domain reads DVKVTQSSRYLVKRTGEKVFLECVQDMDHENMFWYRQDPGLGLRLIYFSYDVKMKEKGDIPEGYSVSREKKERFSLILESASTNQTSMYLCASRGGNQPQHFGDGTRLSIL.

V usage is TRBV28 and J usage is TRBJ2-7, with TRBD1 as a possible D gene (5 bases). The germline V gene encodes CDR1 MDHEN and CDR2 SYDVKM. There are 15 residues in the CDR3. Trimming took off 2 bases at V and 3 bases at J, with 14 bases between the two ends. The CDR3 DNA sequence: TGTGCCAGCAGTTTAGTGGACACAGGTATCTACGAGCAGTACTTC. Protein product: CASSLVDTGIYEQYF. Together with reference TRBV28 and TRBJ2-7, the CDR3 gives the full variable domain: DVKVTQSSRYLVKRTGEKVFLECVQDMDHENMFWYRQDPGLGLRLIYFSYDVKMKEKGDIPEGYSVSREKKERFSLILESASTNQTSMYLCASSLVDTGIYEQYFGPGTRLTVT.

Comment on this clone: The junction does not match germline at one end; this may be a read error. The chain recombines TRBV2 with TRBJ2-7, with D unclear. This CDR3 is 12 amino acids long. In germline, CDR1 is SNHLY, CDR2 FYNNEI. CDR3 residues: CAGRSRPSEQYF. The CDR3 DNA reads TGTGCCGGCAGGTCGAGGCCTAGCGAGCAGTACTTC.

V is TRBV6-5 and J is TRBJ1-2; possible D gene TRBD1, 5 bases. Germline V gene sequence: CDR1 MNHEY, CDR2 SVGAGI. The V and J ends lost 2 bases and 0 bases respectively, with 10 bases between them. The CDR3 runs to 15 residues. The CDR3 DNA reads TGTGCCAGCAGTTACACCTTACAGGCTAACTATGGCTACACCTTC. It yields the protein CASSYTLQANYGYTF.

The chain employs TRBV11-3 and TRBJ2-5, with D uncertain. Germline loops: CDR1 SGHNT, CDR2 YENEEA. V shed 0 bases and J shed 6 bases, with 5 bases lying between them. This CDR3 spans 12 amino acids. CDR3 sequence reads: CASSLDRQTQYF. The CDR3 bases are TGTGCCAGCAGCTTAGATCGTCAGACCCAGTACTTC.

The V gene is TRBV19, the J gene TRBJ1-5; 7 bases agree with TRBD1. In germline, CDR1 is LNHDA, CDR2 SQIVND (reference sequence). The CDR3 extends over 13 amino acids. V was pared by 11 bases and J by 3 bases, with 7 bases of the junction left unmatched. The CDR3 bases are TGTGCCGCCCGGGACAGCTTCAATCAGCCCCAGCATTTT. Its translation is CAARDSFNQPQHF. The full variable domain, with the rest looked up from reference TRBV19 and TRBJ1-5, is DGGITQSPKYLFRKEGQNVTLSCEQNLNHDAMYWYRQDPGQGLRLIYYSQIVNDFQKGDIAEGYSVSREKKESFPLTVTSAQKNPTAFYLCAARDSFNQPQHFGDGTRLSIL.

V usage is TRBV4-1 and J usage is TRBJ2-5; tentative D call: TRBD2 (5 bases). This CDR3 has 15 residues. V was clipped by 0 bases and J by 0 bases, with 8 bases between them. Per germline, CDR1 MGHRA and CDR2 YSYEKL. CDR3 sequence reads: CASSQELVNQETQYF. The CDR3 DNA reads as TGCGCCAGCAGCCAAGAACTAGTTAACCAAGAGACCCAGTACTTC.

The V gene is TRBV11-2, the J gene TRBJ2-1; the match to TRBD2 covers 9 bases. This CDR3 spans 15 amino acids. V trimming: 6 bases; J trimming: 10 bases; junction bases outside the gene matches: 13. From germline, CDR1 is SGHAT and CDR2 FQNNGV. The CDR3 protein is CASSLNSGGTTEQFF. Written as DNA, the CDR3 is TGTGCCAGCAGTTTGAACAGCGGGGGGACAACCGAGCAGTTCTTC. Supplemented by reference TRBV11-2 and TRBJ2-1, the full variable domain reads EAGVAQSPRYKIIEKRQSVAFWCNPISGHATLYWYQQILGQGPKLLIQFQNNGVVDDSQLPKDRFSAERLKGVDSTLKIQPAKLEDSAVYLCASSLNSGGTTEQFFGPGTRLTVL.

The rearrangement joins TRBV19 to TRBJ2-3; D not resolved. There are 13 residues in the CDR3. The germline V gene encodes CDR1 LNHDA and CDR2 SQIVND (reference sequence). With 5 bases removed from V and 4 bases from J, the gap between germline ends came to 10 bases. CDR3 sequence: CASSSARADTQYF. CDR3 coding DNA: TGTGCCAGTAGTTCTGCTAGAGCAGATACGCAGTATTTT.